Below, one TCR beta chain is given with its context. Its recognized antigen is unknown. Base qualities are not at hand, and no much larger clone is one base apart. The CDR3 numbers 16 residues from cysteine through phenylalanine. Here the CDR3 DNA is all that survives: 48 bases in frame from base 1. V and J are trimmed by 3 bases and 8 bases, and the gene matches miss 12 bases of the junction. CDR1 and CDR2 were assigned from the germline V gene as LGHNA and YSLEER. The CDR3 regions of human TCRbeta chains were subjected to immunosequencing. On the authors' methods: Repertoire TCRs were matched against a reference library of SARS-CoV-2-specific TCRs generated with the MIRA antigen-specificity platform. Breadth was defined as the fraction of unique TCRs that were SARS-CoV-2-associated, and depth was defined as the fraction of total T cells that were SARS-CoV-2-associated. Using the MIRA data, every spike-specific TCR was mapped to the spike region that the TCR reacted to and assigned to either a CD4 or a CD8 class. Log10-transformed breadth and depth values were compared by one-way ANOVA with Sidak's multiple comparisons tests. TCRdb provides this immuneACCESS table in a form limited to in-frame rearrangements. Some clones are lacking; in checked studies, under half of them reflect an unresolved V gene, and why the rest are absent is not known. V, J and clone size are those of that table, while D and trimming were read from the DNA. The sample table lists 120,000 or so clones, roughly four fifths of them with a count of one. 3.5% to 5% of the sample is in the top ten clones.

This record belongs to a study of T cell responses to AZD1222 COVID-19 vaccine (dated by TCRdb to about 2021). Background for the entire study: Because spike-specific TCR depth and breadth did not differ between the two schedules, AZD1222 recipients who got a second dose at roughly 4 weeks were pooled with those who got a second dose at roughly 12 weeks. A total of 233 trial participants underwent TCR sequencing, of whom about 200 received two doses of AZD1222 and about 25 received two doses of the MenACWY control vaccine. Enrollment into the trials was organized by age into subgroups of 18-55, 56-69 and 70-plus years, and those subgroups contained 148, 28 and 57 TCR-sequenced participants, respectively. The study at large found these results: In the small 56-69-year group, the increase in depth fell short of significance, most likely because of low power. Only six AZD1222 recipients were SARS-CoV-2 seropositive at baseline, limiting conclusions about previously exposed vaccinees. Because no day 14 peak-response samples were available, the repertoires could be characterized only after the peak T cell response. Nearly half of unique spike-specific TCRs reportedly recognized epitopes outside regions mutated in the B.1.351 and B.1.1.7 variants. After two AZD1222 doses, spike-specific TCR breadth and depth were significantly higher than at day 0 and than in MenACWY recipients. Participants were mostly white British, with more females than males. The authors suggested clonal diversity may have been underestimated. Vaccine-associated CD4 TCRs spanned the whole spike protein, with dominant responses in regions 160-218 and 743-854.

The intended sense of this specimen's time point label: baseline before first vaccination. Vaccinee samples were obtained from the UK trials COV001 and COV002, which included a single-blind randomized controlled phase 2/3 trial of AZD1222 (ChAdOx1 nCoV-19) in healthy adults. For TCRbeta chain sequencing, PBMC samples were collected from trial participants at day 0 and at day 28 after the second dose. Sample: peripheral blood, taken on day 0 of AZD1222 vaccination. The receptor was isolated from an adult in good health. The chain was built from TRBV4-3 and TRBJ1-4; 7 central nucleotides agree with TRBD1. In nucleotide form, the sequence is TGCGCCAGCAGCCAGGCCCCGACAGGGAGCGGCGAAAAACTGTTTTTT. Its product reads: CASSQAPTGSGEKLFF.